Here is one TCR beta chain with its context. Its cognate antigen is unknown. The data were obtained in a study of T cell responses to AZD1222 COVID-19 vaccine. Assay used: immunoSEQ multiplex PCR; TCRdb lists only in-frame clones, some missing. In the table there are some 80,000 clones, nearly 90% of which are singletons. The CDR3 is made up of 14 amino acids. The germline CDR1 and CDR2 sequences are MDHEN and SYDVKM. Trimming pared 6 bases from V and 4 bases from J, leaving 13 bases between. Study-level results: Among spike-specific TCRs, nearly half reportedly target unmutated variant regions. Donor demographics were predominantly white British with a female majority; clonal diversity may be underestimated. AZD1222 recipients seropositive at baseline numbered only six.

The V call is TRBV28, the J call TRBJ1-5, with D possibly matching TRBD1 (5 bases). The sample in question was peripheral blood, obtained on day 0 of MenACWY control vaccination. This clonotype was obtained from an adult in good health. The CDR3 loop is CASRGDSLNQPQHF. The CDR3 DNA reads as TGTGCCAGCAGGGGCGACAGCCTGAATCAGCCCCAGCATTTT.